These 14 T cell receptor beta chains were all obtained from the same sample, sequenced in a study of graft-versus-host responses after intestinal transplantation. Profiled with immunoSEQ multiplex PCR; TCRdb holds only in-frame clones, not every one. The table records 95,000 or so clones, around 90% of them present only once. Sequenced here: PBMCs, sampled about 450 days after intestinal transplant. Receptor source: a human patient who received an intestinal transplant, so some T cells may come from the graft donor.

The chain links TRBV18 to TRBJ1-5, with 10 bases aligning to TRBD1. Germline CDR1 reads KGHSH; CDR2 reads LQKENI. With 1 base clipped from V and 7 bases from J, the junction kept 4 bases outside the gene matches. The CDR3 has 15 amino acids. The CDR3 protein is CASSPRQGAGQPQHF. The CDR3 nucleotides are TGTGCCAGCTCACCACGACAGGGGGCCGGCCAGCCCCAGCATTTT.

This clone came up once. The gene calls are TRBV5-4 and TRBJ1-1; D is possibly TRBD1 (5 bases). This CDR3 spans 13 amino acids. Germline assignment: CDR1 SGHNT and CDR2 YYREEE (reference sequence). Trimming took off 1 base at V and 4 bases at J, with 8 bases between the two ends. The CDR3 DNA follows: TGTGCCAGCAGCTTGTTCAGGGCCACTGAAGCTTTCTTT. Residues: CASSLFRATEAFF.

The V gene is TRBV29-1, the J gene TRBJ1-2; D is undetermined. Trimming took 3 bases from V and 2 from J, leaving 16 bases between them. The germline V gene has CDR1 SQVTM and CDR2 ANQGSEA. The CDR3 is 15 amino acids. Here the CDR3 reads CSVDPTRAANYGYTF. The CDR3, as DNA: TGCAGCGTTGACCCTACGCGGGCGGCAAACTATGGCTACACCTTC.

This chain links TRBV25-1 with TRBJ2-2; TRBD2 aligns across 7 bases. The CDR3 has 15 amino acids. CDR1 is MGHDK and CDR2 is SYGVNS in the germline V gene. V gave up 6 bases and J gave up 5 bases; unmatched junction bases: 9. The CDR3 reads CASSDLSGGTGELFF. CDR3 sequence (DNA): TGTGCCAGCAGCGACCTATCGGGAGGTACCGGGGAGCTGTTTTTT. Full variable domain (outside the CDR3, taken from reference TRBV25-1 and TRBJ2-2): EADIYQTPRYLVIGTGKKITLECSQTMGHDKMYWYQQDPGMELHLIHYSYGVNSTEKGDLSSESTVSRIRTEHFPLTLESARPSHTSQYLCASSDLSGGTGELFFGEGSRLTVL.

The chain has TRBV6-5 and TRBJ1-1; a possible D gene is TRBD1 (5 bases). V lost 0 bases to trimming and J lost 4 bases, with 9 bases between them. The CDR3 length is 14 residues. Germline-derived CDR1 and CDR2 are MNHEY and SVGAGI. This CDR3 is CASSYSEGTTEAFF. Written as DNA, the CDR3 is TGTGCCAGCAGTTACTCTGAGGGGACCACTGAAGCTTTCTTT.

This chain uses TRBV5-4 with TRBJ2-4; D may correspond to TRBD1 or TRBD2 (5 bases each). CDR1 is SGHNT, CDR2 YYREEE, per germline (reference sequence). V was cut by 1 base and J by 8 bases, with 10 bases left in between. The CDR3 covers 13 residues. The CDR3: CASSLTGTDIQYF. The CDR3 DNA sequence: TGTGCCAGCAGCTTGACGGGGACGGACATTCAGTACTTC.

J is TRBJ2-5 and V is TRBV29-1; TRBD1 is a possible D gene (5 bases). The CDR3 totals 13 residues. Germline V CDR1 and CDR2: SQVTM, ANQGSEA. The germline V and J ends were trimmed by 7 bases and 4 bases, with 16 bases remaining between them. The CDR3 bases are TGCAGCGGTGACAGTGGGTCACTAGAGACCCAGTACTTC. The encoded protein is CSGDSGSLETQYF.

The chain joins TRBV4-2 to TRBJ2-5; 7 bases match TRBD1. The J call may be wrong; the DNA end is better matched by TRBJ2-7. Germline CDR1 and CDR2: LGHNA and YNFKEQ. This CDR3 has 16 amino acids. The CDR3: CASSHSGPSGQYEQYF. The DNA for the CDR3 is TGTGCCAGCAGCCACTCCGGGCCTTCGGGACAGTACGAGCAGTACTTC.

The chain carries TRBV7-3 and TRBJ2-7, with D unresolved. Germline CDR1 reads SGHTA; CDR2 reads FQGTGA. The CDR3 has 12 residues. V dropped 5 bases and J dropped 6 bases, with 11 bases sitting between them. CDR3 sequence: CASSLGMGEQYF. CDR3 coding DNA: TGTGCCAGCAGCCTAGGCATGGGCGAGCAGTACTTC.

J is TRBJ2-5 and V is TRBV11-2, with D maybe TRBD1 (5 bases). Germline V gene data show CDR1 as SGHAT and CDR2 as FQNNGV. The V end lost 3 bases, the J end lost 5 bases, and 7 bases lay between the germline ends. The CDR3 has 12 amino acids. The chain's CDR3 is CASSFPGETQYF. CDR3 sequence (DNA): TGTGCCAGCAGCTTTCCAGGGGAGACCCAGTACTTC.

The CDR3 spells CASSTDTDTQYF. DNA of the CDR3: TGTGCCAGCAGCACCGACACAGATACGCAGTATTTT. This chain uses TRBV7-3 with TRBJ2-3; D call uncertain. The CDR3 loop spans 12 amino acids. Germline V CDR1 and CDR2: SGHTA, FQGTGA. Trimming cost V 5 bases and J 2 bases, with 5 bases left between them.

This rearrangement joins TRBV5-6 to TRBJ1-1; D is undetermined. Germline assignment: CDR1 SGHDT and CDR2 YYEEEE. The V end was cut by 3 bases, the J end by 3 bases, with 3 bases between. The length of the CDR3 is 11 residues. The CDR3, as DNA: TGTGCCAGCAGCTCATACACTGAAGCTTTCTTT. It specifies CASSSYTEAFF.

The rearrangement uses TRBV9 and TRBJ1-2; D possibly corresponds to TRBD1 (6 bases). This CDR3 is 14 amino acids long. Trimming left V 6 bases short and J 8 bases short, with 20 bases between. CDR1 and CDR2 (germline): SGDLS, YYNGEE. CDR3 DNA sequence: TGTGCCAGCACGTCCTCTGGTGGGGGCTCAGGCTACACCTTC. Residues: CASTSSGGGSGYTF.

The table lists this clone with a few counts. CDR3 nucleotides: TGTGCCAGCAGAGGGACAGGAGGTTTCAATGAAAAACTGTTTTTT. Protein: CASRGTGGFNEKLFF. The rearrangement uses TRBV2 and TRBJ1-4; 8 positions match TRBD1. Germline loops: CDR1 SNHLY, CDR2 FYNNEI. This CDR3 is built from 15 residues. After removal of 6 bases from V and 5 bases from J, the junction contained 8 bases not matched to a gene.